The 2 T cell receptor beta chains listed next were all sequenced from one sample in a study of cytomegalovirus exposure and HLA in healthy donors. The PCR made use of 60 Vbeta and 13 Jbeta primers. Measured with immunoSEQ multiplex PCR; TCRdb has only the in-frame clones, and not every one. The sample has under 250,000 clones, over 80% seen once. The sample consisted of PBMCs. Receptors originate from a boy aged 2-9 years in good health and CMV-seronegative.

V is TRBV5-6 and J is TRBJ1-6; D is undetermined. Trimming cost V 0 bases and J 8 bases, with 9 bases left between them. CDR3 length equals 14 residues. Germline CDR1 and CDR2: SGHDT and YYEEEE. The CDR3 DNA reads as TGTGCCAGCAGCTTGGACAGTTACTATTCACCCCTCCACTTT. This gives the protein CASSLDSYYSPLHF.

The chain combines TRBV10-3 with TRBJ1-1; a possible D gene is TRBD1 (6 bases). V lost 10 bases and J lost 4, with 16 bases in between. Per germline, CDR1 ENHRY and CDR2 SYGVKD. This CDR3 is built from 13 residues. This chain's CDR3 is CATRQVGPTEAFF. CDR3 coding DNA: TGTGCCACGAGACAGGTTGGGCCCACTGAAGCTTTCTTT.